Listed below are T cell receptor beta chains from one sample, sequenced in a study. Profiling relied on immunoSEQ multiplex PCR, and the TCRdb table lists in-frame clones only, not all of them. The profile shows about 50,000 clones, approximately 95% of them singletons. Sequencing used PBMCs. These receptors were obtained from a man aged 40-55 years with rheumatoid arthritis. Both conserved end residues are part of each CDR3. D genes are given only for firm matches. The size entry is marked missing in some rows and otherwise reads once, few, many or a size class.

CDR3 length	clone size	V gene	D gene	J gene	CDR3 protein	CDR3 DNA
14	NA	TRBV5-6	NA	TRBJ1-2	CASSLENTGSGYTF	TGTGCCAGCAGCTTGGAGAATACCGGGTCTGGCTACACCTTC
15	once	TRBV11-2	NA	TRBJ1-4	CASSWRAGSGEKLFF	TGTGCCAGCAGCTGGAGGGCCGGTTCTGGTGAAAAACTGTTTTTT
13	NA	TRBV12-5	NA	TRBJ1-2	CASGLQIHYGYTF	TGTGCTAGTGGTTTGCAGATACACTATGGCTACACCTTC
13	NA	TRBV18	NA	TRBJ2-7	CASSPVRSYEQYF	TGTGCCAGCTCACCGGTACGCTCCTACGAGCAGTACTTC
15	once	TRBV11-2	NA	TRBJ2-1	CASSLDRQPYNEQFF	TGTGCCAGCAGCTTAGATCGACAGCCCTACAATGAGCAGTTCTTC
14	NA	TRBV11-2	NA	TRBJ2-1	CASAASGIGNEQFF	TGTGCCAGCGCAGCCTCGGGGATAGGCAATGAGCAGTTCTTC
17	NA	TRBV18	NA	TRBJ1-5	CASSPTGTLPGNQPQHF	TGTGCCAGCTCACCAACGGGGACTCTTCCAGGCAATCAGCCCCAGCATTTT
13	NA	TRBV27	NA	TRBJ1-3	CASSSRSGNTIYF	TGTGCCAGCAGTTCAAGGTCTGGAAACACCATATATTTT
14	NA	TRBV3-1/TRBV3-2	TRBD1	TRBJ1-2	CATQGDRDNYGYTF	TGTGCCACCCAAGGGGACAGGGATAACTATGGCTACACCTTC
13	NA	TRBV2	NA	TRBJ1-1	CASVLREDTEAFF	TGTGCCAGCGTCCTAAGGGAGGACACTGAAGCTTTCTTT
15	NA	TRBV7-3	NA	TRBJ2-6	CASSSGRSGANVLTF	TGTGCCAGCAGCTCAGGGCGGTCTGGGGCCAACGTCCTGACTTTC
17	NA	TRBV11-2	TRBD2	TRBJ2-5	CASSLSPPAGGRETQYF	TGTGCCAGCAGCCTAAGCCCCCCGGCGGGAGGAAGAGAGACCCAGTACTTC
15	NA	TRBV3-1/TRBV3-2	NA	TRBJ2-1	CASSQELTASNEQFF	TGTGCCAGCAGCCAAGAACTGACAGCCAGCAATGAGCAGTTCTTC
16	once	TRBV5-6	TRBD2	TRBJ2-5	CASTIPQRGFQETQYF	TGTGCCAGCACTATTCCCCAGCGGGGATTCCAAGAGACCCAGTACTTC
13	NA	TRBV6-5	NA	TRBJ1-1	CASKEGRDTEAFF	TGTGCCAGCAAGGAGGGAAGGGACACTGAAGCTTTCTTT
15	NA	TRBV6-2/TRBV6-3	TRBD2	TRBJ2-3	CASSYAGDGGDTQYF	TGTGCCAGCAGTTACGCGGGAGACGGTGGAGATACGCAGTATTTT
15	NA	TRBV2	TRBD1	TRBJ1-3	CASTTQGARGNTIYF	TGTGCCAGCACTACACAGGGGGCGCGTGGAAACACCATATATTTT
14	once	TRBV5-6	TRBD1	TRBJ2-5	CASSGGQGQETQYF	TGTGCCAGCAGCGGGGGACAGGGACAAGAGACCCAGTACTTC
15	NA	TRBV5-1	TRBD1	TRBJ2-2	CASSSTGENTGELFF	TGCGCCAGCAGCTCTACAGGGGAGAACACCGGGGAGCTGTTTTTT
17	once	TRBV19	TRBD1	TRBJ1-1	CASSSRTGDIWNTEAFF	TGTGCCAGTAGTAGCCGGACAGGGGATATTTGGAACACTGAAGCTTTCTTT
14	NA	TRBV6-5	NA	TRBJ1-2	CASSPGHPNYGYTF	TGTGCCAGCAGCCCCGGACACCCCAACTATGGCTACACCTTC
16	NA	TRBV6-6	TRBD1	TRBJ1-5	CASSYGGQGLNQPQHF	TGTGCCAGCAGTTACGGGGGACAGGGACTAAATCAGCCCCAGCATTTT
14	once	TRBV6-5	TRBD2	TRBJ2-3	CASSRSGNTDTQYF	TGTGCCAGCAGCAGGAGCGGGAACACAGATACGCAGTATTTT
15	NA	TRBV7-2	TRBD1	TRBJ1-6	CASSPRTGRDSPLHF	TGTGCCAGCAGCCCACGGACAGGGCGGGATTCACCCCTCCACTTT
14	NA	TRBV29-1	NA	TRBJ2-1	CSVEERVRGNEQFF	TGCAGCGTTGAAGAGCGGGTTCGAGGCAATGAGCAGTTCTTC
15	NA	TRBV7-8	TRBD2	TRBJ2-7	CASSLEGTSGYEQYF	TGTGCCAGCAGCTTAGAAGGGACTAGCGGCTACGAGCAGTACTTC
13	NA	TRBV2	TRBD1	TRBJ2-5	CASSRDRGETQYF	TGTGCCAGCAGTAGGGACAGGGGCGAGACCCAGTACTTC
18	NA	TRBV11-2	TRBD2	TRBJ2-3	CASSGGRRGLASTDTQYF	TGTGCCAGCAGCGGCGGCAGACGAGGACTAGCCTCCACAGATACGCAGTATTTT
19	once	TRBV19	NA	TRBJ1-1	CASSTAARGAGWMNTEAFF	TGTGCCAGTAGTACCGCGGCGAGAGGGGCCGGCTGGATGAACACTGAAGCTTTCTTT
14	NA	TRBV13	NA	TRBJ2-7	CASSITGPSSEQYF	TGTGCCAGCAGCATTACCGGGCCTTCATCCGAGCAGTACTTC
14	NA	TRBV6-1	TRBD1	TRBJ1-4	CASSQAGGSGKLFF	TGTGCCAGCAGTCAAGCAGGGGGGTCCGGAAAACTGTTTTTT
16	NA	TRBV4-2	TRBD1	TRBJ2-7	CASSPQGGTGEHEQYF	TGTGCCAGCAGCCCCCAGGGAGGGACAGGGGAGCACGAGCAGTACTTC
12	NA	TRBV10-3	NA	TRBJ2-1	CAISRDYNEQFF	TGTGCCATCAGTAGGGACTACAATGAGCAGTTCTTC
13	NA	TRBV7-9	NA	TRBJ2-5	CASSFSKQETQYF	TGTGCCAGCAGCTTTAGCAAACAAGAGACCCAGTACTTC
12	NA	TRBV12-3/TRBV12-4	NA	TRBJ1-3	CASTPGGNTIYF	TGTGCCAGCACCCCGGGGGGGAACACCATATATTTT
14	NA	TRBV27	NA	TRBJ1-4	CASSLGGTNEKLFF	TGTGCCAGCAGTTTAGGAGGGACTAATGAAAAACTGTTTTTT
13	few	TRBV7-7	NA	TRBJ2-3	CASSDSRTDTQYF	TGTGCTAGCAGCGACAGCCGCACAGATACGCAGTATTTT
14	NA	TRBV18	TRBD1	TRBJ1-5	CASSTNRGNQPQHF	TGTGCCAGCTCAACAAACAGGGGGAATCAGCCCCAGCATTTT
16	NA	TRBV7-3	TRBD2	TRBJ2-1	CASSRNPTSGNNEQFF	TGTGCCAGCAGTCGCAACCCGACTAGCGGAAACAATGAGCAGTTCTTC
17	NA	TRBV24-1	NA	TRBJ2-1	CATSPGTQTGSYNEQFF	TGTGCCACCAGCCCCGGGACACAAACGGGCTCCTACAATGAGCAGTTCTTC
14	NA	TRBV9	NA	TRBJ1-2	CASSPTGTGYGYTF	TGTGCCAGCAGCCCTACAGGGACGGGCTATGGCTACACCTTC
14	NA	TRBV6-5	NA	TRBJ1-6	CASSTGTSNSPLHF	TGTGCCAGCAGCACAGGGACAAGTAATTCACCCCTCCACTTT
15	NA	TRBV7-7	TRBD2	TRBJ2-2	CASSLASSGTGELFF	TGTGCTAGCAGCTTGGCGTCTAGCGGAACCGGGGAGCTGTTTTTT
16	NA	TRBV7-2	TRBD1	TRBJ2-1	CASSFQPGQYYNEQFF	TGTGCCAGCAGCTTTCAACCGGGACAGTATTACAATGAGCAGTTCTTC
11	NA	TRBV2	NA	TRBJ2-5	CAIRLRGTQYF	TGTGCCATAAGACTCCGGGGGACCCAGTACTTC
12	NA	TRBV27	TRBD1	TRBJ1-2	CASRDRGRGYTF	TGTGCCAGCAGGGACAGGGGAAGAGGCTACACCTTC
14	NA	TRBV28	NA	TRBJ1-2	CASRPAWGTGSYTF	TGTGCCAGCAGACCCGCATGGGGGACCGGCTCCTACACCTTC
14	NA	TRBV11-2	TRBD1	TRBJ1-1	CASSPDRVNTEAFF	TGTGCCAGCAGCCCTGACAGGGTGAACACTGAAGCTTTCTTT
16	NA	TRBV3-1/TRBV3-2	TRBD2	TRBJ2-6	CASSSREGSGANVLTF	TGTGCCAGCAGCTCAAGGGAGGGTTCTGGGGCCAACGTCCTGACTTTC
14	NA	TRBV5-1	NA	TRBJ2-7	CASSLGGSAYEQYF	TGCGCCAGCAGCTTGGGTGGTAGTGCCTACGAGCAGTACTTC
15	NA	TRBV19	TRBD1	TRBJ2-7	CASSMGQGLSYEQYF	TGTGCCAGTAGTATGGGACAGGGATTATCCTACGAGCAGTACTTC
15	NA	TRBV30	TRBD1	TRBJ1-2	CAWRRDRWSIYGYTF	TGTGCCTGGAGGCGGGACAGGTGGTCCATCTATGGCTACACCTTC
14	few	TRBV2	TRBD1	TRBJ1-1	CASSAPGGRTEAFF	TGTGCCAGCAGTGCCCCAGGGGGCCGCACTGAAGCTTTCTTT
16	NA	TRBV2	TRBD2	TRBJ2-1	CASSERGLAGMDEQFF	TGTGCCAGCAGTGAACGAGGACTAGCGGGAATGGATGAGCAGTTCTTC
14	NA	TRBV7-8	NA	TRBJ2-7	CASSLALRDYEQYF	TGTGCCAGCAGCTTAGCGCTTAGGGACTACGAGCAGTACTTC
14	NA	TRBV18	TRBD2	TRBJ2-7	CASSPYGGGYEQYF	TGTGCCAGCTCACCATACGGCGGGGGATACGAGCAGTACTTC
15	NA	TRBV28	NA	TRBJ1-1	CASRPPGGAHTEAFF	TGTGCCAGCCGTCCACCCGGGGGGGCGCACACTGAAGCTTTCTTT